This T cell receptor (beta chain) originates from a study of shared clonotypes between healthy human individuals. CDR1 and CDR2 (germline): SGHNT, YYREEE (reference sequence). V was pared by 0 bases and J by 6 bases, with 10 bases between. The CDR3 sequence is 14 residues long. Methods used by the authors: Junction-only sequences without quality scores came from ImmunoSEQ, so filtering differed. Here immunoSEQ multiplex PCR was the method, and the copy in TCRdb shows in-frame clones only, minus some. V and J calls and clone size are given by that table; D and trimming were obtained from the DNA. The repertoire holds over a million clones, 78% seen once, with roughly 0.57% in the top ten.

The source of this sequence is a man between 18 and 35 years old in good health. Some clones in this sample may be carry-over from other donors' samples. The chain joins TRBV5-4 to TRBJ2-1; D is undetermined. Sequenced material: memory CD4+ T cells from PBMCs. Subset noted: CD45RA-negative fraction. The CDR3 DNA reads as TGTGCCAGCAGCTTGGTAGTCGGCCGCAATGAGCAGTTCTTC. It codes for CASSLVVGRNEQFF.